This entry describes one T cell receptor (beta chain). Trimming pared 7 bases from V and 0 bases from J, leaving 9 bases between. Germline loops: CDR1 MNHNS, CDR2 SASEGT. The CDR3 consists of 13 residues. The sample comes from a study of CD8+CD57+ T cells in acquired aplastic anemia. Patients chosen for sequencing had CD8+CD57+ cells that had expanded, as shown by flow cytometry. Blood sampling was performed on the patients, and none of them had received therapy by then. The template used for profiling TCR beta VDJ and CDR3 was genomic DNA. TCRdb passed the reads through MiXCR, listing each CDR3 protein once. Found here are more than 150,000 distinct CDR3 sequences, roughly 50% of them singletons; the top ten hold over 10%.

The TCR was taken from a human donor with aplastic anemia. The sample consisted of sorted CD4+, CD8+, or CD8+CD57+ T cells (not recorded which) from PBMCs. The genes are TRBV6-1 and TRBJ1-1; D unresolved. The CDR3, as DNA: TGTGCCAGCACGCGCGGGATGAACACTGAAGCTTTCTTT. Its translation is CASTRGMNTEAFF.